The 23 T cell receptor beta chains below all came from one sample that was sequenced in a study of T-cell memory formation after mild COVID-19. TCRdb re-called the 5' RACE reads through MiXCR, storing one row per CDR3 protein. The sample lists around 65,000 distinct CDR3 sequences, roughly 9.9% seen once, with around 1.1% in the top ten. Source material: PBMCs or a T cell subset sorted from them (not recorded which). These receptors were obtained from a man between 18 and 29 years old who had mild COVID-19 (a few samples of this study predate the infection). Cell type and time point are not known.

The chain carries TRBV5-1 and TRBJ2-1, with a weak D call TRBD2 (5 bases). From germline, CDR1 is SGHRS and CDR2 YFSETQ. The CDR3 runs 16 residues. Trimming pared 0 bases from V and 6 bases from J, leaving 16 bases between. CDR3 in DNA: TGCGCCAGCAGCTTGGAGTCCGGGCGGGCTAGCAATGAGCAGTTCTTC. As protein: CASSLESGRASNEQFF.

This clonotype showed up many times. V and J are TRBV5-1 and TRBJ2-1; 7 positions match TRBD2. CDR1 and CDR2 from the germline V gene are SGHRS and YFSETQ. After removal of 4 bases from V and 2 bases from J, the junction contained 3 bases not matched to a gene. The CDR3 spans 14 residues. CDR3 DNA sequence: TGCGCCAGCAGCCCCGGGACTACCTACAATGAGCAGTTCTTC. This translates into CASSPGTTYNEQFF.

Many counts were recorded for this clonotype. The chain links TRBV7-8 to TRBJ1-1, with D perhaps matching TRBD1 (6 bases). This CDR3 comprises 11 residues. Trimming stripped 8 bases from V and 5 bases from J, with 9 bases between. The V gene's germline CDR1 is SGHVS and CDR2 FQNEAQ. CDR3 loop: CASQGLTEAFF. The CDR3 DNA is TGTGCCAGCCAGGGGCTGACTGAAGCTTTCTTT.

This clonotype was counted between two and nine times. This chain connects TRBV6-6 to TRBJ2-3, with TRBD1 as a possible D gene (6 bases). V lost 2 bases and J 3 bases, leaving 9 bases between the germline ends. CDR1 is MNHNY, CDR2 SVGAGI, per germline (reference sequence). CDR3 length: 14 residues. CDR3 in amino acids: CASSYPQGTDTQYF. CDR3 nucleotide sequence: TGTGCCAGCAGTTACCCACAGGGAACAGATACGCAGTATTTT.

This clonotype was recorded a few times. The J gene is TRBJ2-1, the V gene TRBV20-1, with 10 positions matching TRBD1. CDR3 length: 15 amino acids. Germline-derived CDR1 and CDR2 are DFQATT and SNEGSKA (reference sequence). The V gene end was trimmed by 4 bases and the J gene end by 7 bases; junction bases not matched to a gene: 10. The CDR3 spells CSAMGDRGPGNEQFF. The CDR3 DNA sequence: TGCAGTGCTATGGGAGACAGGGGGCCCGGGAATGAGCAGTTCTTC.

This clonotype was recorded a few times. This CDR3 is CASSLPGIGNTIYF. CDR3 DNA sequence: TGTGCCAGCAGTTTACCCGGGATAGGAAACACCATATATTTT. The rearrangement joins TRBV28 to TRBJ1-3; D is uncertain. The CDR3 has 14 residues. The germline gives CDR1 MDHEN, CDR2 SYDVKM. Trimming cost V 2 bases and J 4 bases, with 9 bases left between them.

This clonotype was seen a handful of times. The chain links TRBV27 to TRBJ2-7, with a tentative D call TRBD1 (5 bases). Germline V gene sequence: CDR1 MNHEY, CDR2 SMNVEV (reference sequence). The germline V and J ends were trimmed by 5 bases and 2 bases, with 13 bases remaining between them. This CDR3 spans 14 amino acids. CDR3 loop: CASSRSGHPYEQYV. Here the CDR3 DNA reads TGTGCCAGCAGTCGGTCAGGACACCCCTACGAGCAGTACGTC.

The table lists this clonotype with many counts. The rearrangement links TRBV13 to TRBJ2-4; 10 bases line up with TRBD1. The J segment lost 8 bases and the V segment lost 5 bases, leaving 6 bases of the junction unmatched. Germline CDR1 PRHDT, CDR2 FYEKMQ (reference sequence). This CDR3 spans 14 amino acids. For the CDR3, the DNA is TGTGCCAGCAGCGCGAGACAGGGGGCGGACATTCAGTACTTC. It translates to CASSARQGADIQYF.

Notes on this clonotype: This could be a read error, since a much larger clone is one nucleotide away. This chain connects TRBV24-1 to TRBJ2-5, with D maybe TRBD1 (6 bases). The CDR3 covers 14 residues. Deletions cut 3 bases from V and 3 bases from J, with 10 bases between. Per germline, CDR1 KGHDR and CDR2 SFDVKD. As DNA, the CDR3 is TGTGCCACCAGTGATCACCGGACAGAAGAGACCCAGTACTTC. It specifies CATSDHRTEETQYF.

The genes are TRBV5-1 and TRBJ2-1, with 11 bases identical to TRBD2. The CDR3 is made up of 16 amino acids. CDR1 is SGHRS and CDR2 is YFSETQ in the germline V gene. With 0 bases clipped from V and 7 bases from J, the junction kept 6 bases outside the gene matches. In DNA, the CDR3 is TGCGCCAGCAGCTTGGAGGCTAGCGGGGGGTATAATGAGCAGTTCTTC. This sequence encodes CASSLEASGGYNEQFF.

This clonotype was found many times. The J gene is TRBJ2-3, the V gene TRBV6-5; weak D call: TRBD2 (7 bases). Per the germline V gene, CDR1 is MNHEY and CDR2 is SVGAGI. V lost 2 bases and J lost 5, with 14 bases in between. This CDR3 region has 15 residues. The CDR3 DNA reads TGTGCCAGCAGTTACGGGGGGGCCCGGATAGATACGCAGTATTTT. It yields the protein CASSYGGARIDTQYF.

This clonotype was recorded a few times. This chain connects TRBV4-3 to TRBJ1-1, with TRBD1 matching 10 bases. This CDR3 is 16 amino acids long. The V segment lost 0 bases and the J segment 0 bases; nucleotides outside the gene matches: 1. Germline CDR1 and CDR2: LGHNA and YSLEER. DNA for the CDR3: TGCGCCAGCAGCCAAGAGGGACAGGGGCTGAACACTGAAGCTTTCTTT. This codes for CASSQEGQGLNTEAFF.

J is TRBJ2-6 and V is TRBV7-9; 10 positions match TRBD1. The CDR3 extends over 20 amino acids. V gave up 10 bases and J gave up 4 bases; unmatched junction bases: 22. Germline loops: CDR1 SEHNR, CDR2 FQNEAQ (reference sequence). This CDR3 reads CAILSRSGTGAMKGANVLTF. CDR3 nucleotide sequence: TGTGCCATTCTCTCGCGTTCCGGGACAGGGGCGATGAAGGGGGCCAACGTCCTGACTTTC.

This clonotype appeared many times. The chain links TRBV6-6 to TRBJ2-1, with D unresolved. The length of the CDR3 is 14 residues. The V end lost 8 bases, the J end lost 0 bases, and 11 bases lay between the germline ends. Germline V gene lookup returns CDR1 MNHNY and CDR2 SVGAGI (reference sequence). The CDR3 here is CASEEPSSYNEQFF. The CDR3 DNA follows: TGTGCCAGCGAAGAACCTAGCTCCTACAATGAGCAGTTCTTC.

The sample holds many counts of this clonotype. V and J are TRBV5-1 and TRBJ2-4, with D perhaps TRBD2 (6 bases). The length of the CDR3 is 15 residues. Trimming cost V 5 bases and J 3 bases, with 15 bases left between them. Per germline, CDR1 SGHRS and CDR2 YFSETQ. The CDR3 protein is CASRWSTGSKNIQYF. CDR3 sequence (DNA): TGCGCCAGCAGATGGTCCACCGGGAGCAAAAACATTCAGTACTTC. Filled out from reference TRBV5-1 and TRBJ2-4, the complete variable domain reads KAGVTQTPRYLIKTRGQQVTLSCSPISGHRSVSWYQQTPGQGLQFLFEYFSETQRNKGNFPGRFSGRQFSNSRSEMNVSTLELGDSALYLCASRWSTGSKNIQYFGAGTRLSVL.

Points on this clonotype: The junction does not match germline at one end; this may be a read error. J is TRBJ1-1 and V is TRBV5-1; D is undetermined. The germline V gene has CDR1 SGHRS and CDR2 YFSETQ. The CDR3 has 15 residues. The CDR3 protein is CASSLDGQRNNEAFF. As DNA, the CDR3 is TGCGCCAGCAGCTTAGATGGGCAGAGGAACAATGAAGCTTTCTTT.

This clonotype was detected a few times. The chain couples TRBV7-6 to TRBJ2-3; D might be TRBD2 (6 bases). Deletions cut 5 bases from V and 2 bases from J, with 20 bases between. Germline-derived CDR1 and CDR2 are SGHVS and FNYEAQ. The CDR3 is made up of 17 amino acids. The CDR3 DNA reads TGTGCCAGCAGCCCGGACCAGCGGGCGTTAAACACAGATACGCAGTATTTT. Translation: CASSPDQRALNTDTQYF. Combining the CDR3 with reference TRBV7-6 and TRBJ2-3 gives the whole variable domain GAGVSQSPRYKVTKRGQDVALRCDPISGHVSLYWYRQALGQGPEFLTYFNYEAQQDKSGLPNDRFSAERPEGSISTLTIQRTEQRDSAMYRCASSPDQRALNTDTQYFGPGTRLTVL.

As DNA, the CDR3 is TGCGCCAGCAGCGGGGACGGGCAAGAGACCCAGTACTTC. Its protein product is CASSGDGQETQYF. The chain recombines TRBV5-1 with TRBJ2-5, with D perhaps assigned TRBD1 or TRBD2 (5 bases each). This CDR3 spans 13 amino acids. Germline assignment: CDR1 SGHRS and CDR2 YFSETQ. Trimming removed 4 bases at V and 2 bases at J, with 9 bases between. The variable domain in full, completed from reference TRBV5-1 and TRBJ2-5, reads KAGVTQTPRYLIKTRGQQVTLSCSPISGHRSVSWYQQTPGQGLQFLFEYFSETQRNKGNFPGRFSGRQFSNSRSEMNVSTLELGDSALYLCASSGDGQETQYFGPGTRLLVL.

The V call is TRBV10-2, the J call TRBJ2-7; 8 bases fit TRBD2. Germline lookup yields CDR1 WSHSY and CDR2 SAAADI. This CDR3 region has 16 residues. J lost 2 bases, V lost 6 bases, and 12 bases had no gene match. The CDR3 coding sequence is TGCGCCAGCAGCGATTATAGCGGGGCCCCAACCTACGAGCAGTACTTC. Encoded protein: CASSDYSGAPTYEQYF.

This sequence joins TRBV4-1 and TRBJ2-1; 7 bases map to TRBD1. V trimming: 0 bases; J trimming: 8 bases; junction bases outside the gene matches: 7. The CDR3 is 15 residues long. Germline assignment: CDR1 MGHRA and CDR2 YSYEKL. This chain's CDR3 is CASSQDEAGGDEQFF. DNA for the CDR3: TGCGCCAGCAGCCAAGATGAGGCAGGGGGTGATGAGCAGTTCTTC.

J is TRBJ2-1 and V is TRBV7-2; 9 bases are a match to TRBD1. The CDR3 is made up of 17 amino acids. Germline CDR1 and CDR2: SGHTA and FQGNSA. After removal of 5 bases from V and 4 bases from J, the junction contained 12 bases not matched to a gene. The CDR3, as DNA: TGTGCCAGCAGCCCAACCACACAGGGGGCACTTTACAATGAGCAGTTCTTC. Its protein product is CASSPTTQGALYNEQFF.

This clonotype came up many times. The V and J genes are TRBV4-3 and TRBJ2-1; D not certain. The V end lost 1 base, the J end lost 2 bases, and 3 bases lay between the germline ends. The CDR3 sequence is 13 residues long. CDR1 and CDR2 from the germline V gene are LGHNA and YSLEER. As DNA, the CDR3 is TGCGCCAGCAGCCAAGGAACCTACAATGAGCAGTTCTTC. This codes for CASSQGTYNEQFF.

The chain employs TRBV6-6 and TRBJ1-6; D is unresolved. CDR3 length equals 13 residues. The V gene lost 7 bases and the J gene lost 10 bases, with 14 bases spanning the gap. Germline lookup yields CDR1 MNHNY and CDR2 SVGAGI (reference sequence). CDR3 sequence (DNA): TGTGCCAGCATGGGCAGGACGGGCTCACCCCTCCACTTT. This codes for CASMGRTGSPLHF.